This T cell receptor (beta chain) was captured by sequencing in a study of monozygotic twins with inflammatory bowel disease. Study outcomes and limitations: Compared with healthy twins, IBD patients shared fewer clonotypes with others, especially with disease activity. Diversity of TCRbeta measured by inverse Simpson was lower in IBD patients than in healthy co-twins.

Addition of UMIs with a 6-nucleotide sample barcode was achieved by template switching. Following a re-call of the 5' RACE reads, TCRdb has one entry per CDR3 protein and lacks DNA. Recorded for this sample: a few hundred thousand distinct CDR3 sequences. To note about this clonotype: Its antigen is currently unknown.

This CDR3 has 15 residues. Per the germline V gene, CDR1 is KGHSH and CDR2 is LQKENI. The J gene is TRBJ1-4, the V gene TRBV18; TCRdb returns TRBD1, unconfirmable since there is no DNA. The sequence was obtained from a human donor with ulcerative colitis or Crohn's disease, or a healthy co-twin of an affected twin (not recorded which). Sequenced: blood. CDR3 in amino acids: CASSPGTGGYEKLFF. The entire variable domain, with the rest obtained from reference TRBV18 and TRBJ1-4, is as follows: NAGVMQNPRHLVRRRGQEARLRCSPMKGHSHVYWYRQLPEEGLKFMVYLQKENIIDESGMPKERFSAEFPKEGPSILRIQQVVRGDSAAYFCASSPGTGGYEKLFFGSGTQLSVL.